This T cell receptor beta chain originates from a study of cytomegalovirus exposure and HLA in healthy donors. Broader study findings: Being productive about 90% or about 30% of the time was typical of most TCR beta V segments in an earlier analysis.

Germline V gene sequence: CDR1 SGHRS, CDR2 YFSETQ. Trimming took off 4 bases at V and 2 bases at J, with 10 bases between the two ends. The CDR3 runs to 14 residues. This clone has a handful of counts. Its antigen is not identified. The PCR ran on 60 Vbeta and 13 Jbeta primers. Under the authors' procedure: Unique TCR beta chains numbered about 72 million in a later analysis, with around 10 million shared. Using immunoSEQ multiplex PCR, the repertoire was profiled, and TCRdb retains in-frame clones only, with some absent. V, J and clone size derive from that table, while D and trimming were established from the DNA sequence. The profile shows 75,000 to 100,000 clones, about 80% of them singletons.

This TCR derives from a man aged 18-30 years in good health and CMV-seropositive. The sequencing sample was made of PBMCs. The chain uses TRBV5-1 and TRBJ1-5; perhaps TRBD1 as D (6 bases). DNA for the CDR3: TGCGCCAGCAGCCCGGACAGTGGCAATCAGCCCCAGCATTTT. The encoded protein is CASSPDSGNQPQHF.